This paragraph covers one T cell receptor (beta chain) sequence. Control patients had untreated stable or active relapsing-remitting multiple sclerosis by revised McDonald criteria. This specimen comes from a study of CD8 T cells in Susac syndrome. It was with random hexamers that about 0.45 to 1 ug RNA was reverse transcribed. The authors amplified TCR beta CDR3 across 54 Vbeta and 13 Jbeta using immunoSEQ multiplex PCR. TCRdb re-analysed the immunoSEQ multiplex PCR reads in MiXCR, keeping a single row per CDR3 protein. The sample yields hundreds of thousands of distinct CDR3 sequences, 95% seen once. Germline V gene data show CDR1 as MNHNS and CDR2 as SASEGT. The V end was cut by 3 bases, the J end by 4 bases, with 12 bases between. The CDR3 contains 14 residues.

This sequence joins TRBV6-1 and TRBJ2-5; D is perhaps TRBD1 or TRBD2 (6 bases each). The sequenced sample was CD4+ T cells from PBMCs. This TCR came from a human donor with multiple sclerosis. The CDR3 region has the DNA TGTGCCAGCAGTGAGCTTCGGGGGCGAGAGACCCAGTACTTC. Its translation: CASSELRGRETQYF.